These 2 T cell receptor beta chains came from one sample sequenced in a study of beta chain features in type 1 diabetes. Their specific antigens are unknown. Reverse transcription of all isolated RNA meant that expressed TCRB transcripts were sequenced. Assay used: immunoSEQ multiplex PCR; TCRdb lists only in-frame clones, some missing. This sample yields 400,000 or so clones, of which 10% to 15% are seen a single time; 0.01% belongs to the top ten. Study results and limitations: Shortening that was moderate but significant affected the TCRB CDR3s of Type 1 diabetes patients in all four CD4+ subsets.

The sample comprised naive CD4+ T cells from blood. All receptors derive from a woman in her late teens or twenties with type 1 diabetes.

This chain links TRBV20-1 with TRBJ1-1; TRBD1 might be the D (5 bases). Germline V CDR1 and CDR2: DFQATT, SNEGSKA (reference sequence). CDR3 length: 10 amino acids. CDR3 protein: CSERRQTAFF. CDR3 coding DNA: TGCAGCGAAAGACGACAGACTGCTTTCTTT.

J is TRBJ2-6 and V is TRBV7-2, with 8 bases lining up with TRBD2. This CDR3 region has 15 residues. The germline CDR1 and CDR2 sequences are SGHTA and FQGNSA. V lost 7 bases and J lost 2; bases outside the gene matches: 4. For the CDR3, the DNA is TGTGCCAGCATCCGGACTAGCCCTGGGGCCAACGTCCTGACTTTC. Protein product: CASIRTSPGANVLTF.